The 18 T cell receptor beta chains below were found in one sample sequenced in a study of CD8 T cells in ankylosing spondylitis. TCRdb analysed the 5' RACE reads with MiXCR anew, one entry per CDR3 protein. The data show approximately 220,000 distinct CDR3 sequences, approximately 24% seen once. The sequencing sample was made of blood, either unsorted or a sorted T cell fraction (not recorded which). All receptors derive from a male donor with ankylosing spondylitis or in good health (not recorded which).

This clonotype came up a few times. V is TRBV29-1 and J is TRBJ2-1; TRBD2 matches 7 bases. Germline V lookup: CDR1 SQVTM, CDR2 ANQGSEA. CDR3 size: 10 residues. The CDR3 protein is CSAGGNEQFF. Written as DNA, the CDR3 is TGCAGTGCCGGGGGGAATGAGCAGTTCTTC.

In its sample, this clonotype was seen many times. The CDR3: CASSQAGGQISNQPQHF. CDR3 nucleotides: TGCGCCAGCAGCCAAGCCGGGGGACAGATTTCCAATCAGCCCCAGCATTTT. This rearrangement joins TRBV4-1 to TRBJ1-5; 7 nucleotides agree with TRBD1. This CDR3 spans 17 amino acids. Losses at the gene ends were 1 base for V and 3 bases for J; bases not matched to a gene: 9. Germline loops: CDR1 MGHRA, CDR2 YSYEKL.

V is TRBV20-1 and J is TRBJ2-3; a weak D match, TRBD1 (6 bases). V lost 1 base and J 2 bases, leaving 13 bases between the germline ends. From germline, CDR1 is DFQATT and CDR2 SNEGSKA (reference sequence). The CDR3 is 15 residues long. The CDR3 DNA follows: TGCAGTGCTAGAGCACCCCAGGGGCCCACAGATACGCAGTATTTT. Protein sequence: CSARAPQGPTDTQYF.

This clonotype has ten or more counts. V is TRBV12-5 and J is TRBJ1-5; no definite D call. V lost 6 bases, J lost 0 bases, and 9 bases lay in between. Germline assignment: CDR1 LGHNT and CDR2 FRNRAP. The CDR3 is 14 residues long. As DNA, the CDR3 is TGTGCTAGTGGCACGGGTTATAGCAATCAGCCCCAGCATTTT. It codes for CASGTGYSNQPQHF.

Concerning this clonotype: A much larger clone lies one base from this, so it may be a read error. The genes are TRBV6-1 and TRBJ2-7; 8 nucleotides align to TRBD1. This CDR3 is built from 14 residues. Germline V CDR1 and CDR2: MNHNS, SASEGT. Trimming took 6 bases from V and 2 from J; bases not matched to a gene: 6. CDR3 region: CASRGGQGAYEQYF. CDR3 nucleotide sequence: TGTGCCAGCAGGGGTGGACAGGGAGCCTACGAGCAGTACTTC.

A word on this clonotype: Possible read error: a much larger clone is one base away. CDR3 sequence (DNA): TGTGCCAGCAACCGGGACGCTTACAATAAGCAGTTCTTC. The encoded protein is CASNRDAYNKQFF. The chain links TRBV12-3 or TRBV12-4 to TRBJ2-1; D may be TRBD1 or TRBD2 (5 bases each). This CDR3 contains 13 residues.

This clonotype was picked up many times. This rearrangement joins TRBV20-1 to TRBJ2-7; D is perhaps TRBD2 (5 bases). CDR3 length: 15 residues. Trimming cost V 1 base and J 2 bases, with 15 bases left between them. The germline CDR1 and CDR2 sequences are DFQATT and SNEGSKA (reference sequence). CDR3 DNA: TGCAGTGCTAGAGGTGGTCAACTAGGTGCCTACGAGCAGTACTTC. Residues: CSARGGQLGAYEQYF.

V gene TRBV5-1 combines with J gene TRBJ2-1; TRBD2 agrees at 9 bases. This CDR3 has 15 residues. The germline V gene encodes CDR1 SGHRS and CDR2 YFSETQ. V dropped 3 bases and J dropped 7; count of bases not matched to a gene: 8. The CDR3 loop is CASSSDSGSTNEQFF. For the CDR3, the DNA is TGCGCCAGCAGCTCTGATAGCGGGAGTACTAATGAGCAGTTCTTC.

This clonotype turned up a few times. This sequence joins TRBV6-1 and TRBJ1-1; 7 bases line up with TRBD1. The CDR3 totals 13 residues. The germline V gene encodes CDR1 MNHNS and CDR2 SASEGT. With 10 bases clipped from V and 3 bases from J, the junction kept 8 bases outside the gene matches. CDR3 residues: CATLGQPYTEAFF. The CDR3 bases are TGTGCCACCCTGGGACAGCCGTACACTGAAGCTTTCTTT.

The CDR3 spells CASSRGTAQETQYF. The CDR3 DNA is TGCGCCAGCAGCCGCGGGACAGCACAAGAGACCCAGTACTTC. This chain links TRBV5-1 with TRBJ2-5; the D gene is possibly TRBD1 (7 bases). The length of the CDR3 is 14 residues. Deletions cut 4 bases from V and 2 bases from J, with 12 bases between. The V gene's germline CDR1 is SGHRS and CDR2 YFSETQ.

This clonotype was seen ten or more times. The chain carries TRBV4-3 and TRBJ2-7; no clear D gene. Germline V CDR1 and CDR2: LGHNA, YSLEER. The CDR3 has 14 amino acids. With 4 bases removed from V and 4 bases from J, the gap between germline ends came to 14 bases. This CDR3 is CASSLLPGGYEQYF. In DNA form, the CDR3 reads TGCGCCAGCAGCCTCCTCCCGGGTGGGTACGAGCAGTACTTC.

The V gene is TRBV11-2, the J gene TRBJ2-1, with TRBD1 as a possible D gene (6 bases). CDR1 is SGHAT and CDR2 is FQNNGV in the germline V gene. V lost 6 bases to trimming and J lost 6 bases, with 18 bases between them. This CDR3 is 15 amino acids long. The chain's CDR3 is CASRLQGPGLNEQFF. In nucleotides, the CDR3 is TGTGCCAGCAGACTTCAGGGGCCTGGCCTCAATGAGCAGTTCTTC.

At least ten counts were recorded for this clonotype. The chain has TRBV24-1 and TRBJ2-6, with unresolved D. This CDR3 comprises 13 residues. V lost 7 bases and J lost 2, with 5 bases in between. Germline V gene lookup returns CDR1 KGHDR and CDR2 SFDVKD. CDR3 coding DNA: TGTGCCACCAGAGAAACTGGGGCCAACGTCCTGACTTTC. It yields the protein CATRETGANVLTF.

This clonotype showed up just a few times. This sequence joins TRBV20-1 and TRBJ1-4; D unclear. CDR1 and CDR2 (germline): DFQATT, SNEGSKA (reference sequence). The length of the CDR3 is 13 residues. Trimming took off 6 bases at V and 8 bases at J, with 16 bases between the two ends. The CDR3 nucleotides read TGCAGTGCCCGACCTTCGAGTGACGAAAAACTGTTTTTT. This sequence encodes CSARPSSDEKLFF.

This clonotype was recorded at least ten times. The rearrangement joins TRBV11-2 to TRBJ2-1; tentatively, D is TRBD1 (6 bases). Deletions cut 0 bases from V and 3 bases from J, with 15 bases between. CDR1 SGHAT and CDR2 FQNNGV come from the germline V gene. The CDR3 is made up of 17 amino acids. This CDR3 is CASSLDPAGAGYNEQFF. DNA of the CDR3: TGTGCCAGCAGCTTAGATCCAGCAGGGGCCGGCTACAATGAGCAGTTCTTC.

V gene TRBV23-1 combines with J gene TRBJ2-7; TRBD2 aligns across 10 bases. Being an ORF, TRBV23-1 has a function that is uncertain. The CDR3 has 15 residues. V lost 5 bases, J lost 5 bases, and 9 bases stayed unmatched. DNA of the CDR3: TGCGCCAGCAGTGAGAGCGGGAGGGCTTCAAACGAGCAGTACTTC. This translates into CASSESGRASNEQYF.

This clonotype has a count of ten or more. The CDR3 region is CASSLAGHMNTEAFF. The CDR3 DNA follows: TGCGCCAGCAGCTTGGCGGGACACATGAACACTGAAGCTTTCTTT. The chain is built from TRBV5-1 and TRBJ1-1; perhaps TRBD1 as D (6 bases). This CDR3 is built from 15 residues. V lost 0 bases, J lost 0 bases, and 9 bases lay in between. Germline V CDR1 and CDR2: SGHRS, YFSETQ.

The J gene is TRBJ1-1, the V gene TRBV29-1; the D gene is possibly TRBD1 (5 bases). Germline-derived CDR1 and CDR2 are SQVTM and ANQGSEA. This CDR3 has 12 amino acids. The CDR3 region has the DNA TGCATGGGGAGGGGAATGAACACTGAAGCTTTCTTT. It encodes CMGRGMNTEAFF.